The entry below gives a single T cell receptor beta chain sequence along with its context. These data belong to a study of blood T cell repertoires in COVID-19. The Seattle site enrolled patients during active infection and followed them longitudinally. Sequencing used immunoSEQ multiplex PCR; TCRdb keeps in-frame clones, though not all of them. The sample holds over 85,000 clones; over 75% are singletons and the top ten take roughly 3.2%. This CDR3 is built from 14 residues. Trimming took 11 bases from V and 4 from J; bases not matched to a gene: 9. CDR1 MDHEN and CDR2 SYDVKM come from the germline V gene.

The specimen was peripheral blood. The TCR comes from a woman older than 75 with COVID-19, enrolled during active disease. The chain joins TRBV28 to TRBJ2-7, with TRBD2 identical over 12 bases. The CDR3 is CASRASGRAYEQYF. In DNA, the CDR3 is TGTGCCTCCAGGGCTAGCGGGAGGGCTTACGAGCAGTACTTC.